This is a list of T cell receptor beta chains from one sample in a study of blood T cell repertoires in COVID-19. The protocol was immunoSEQ multiplex PCR, while the TCRdb copy is restricted to in-frame clones and leaves out a portion. The repertoire holds 15,000 to 20,000 clones, with around 87% as singletons. The sequencing input was peripheral blood. These receptor sequences come from a man aged 50-60 years with active COVID-19. Both conserved end residues are part of each CDR3. The D gene is left open where the match is weak. Clone size, where shown, is once, few, many, or a class for clones that have expanded.

CDR3nt: TGTGCCATCAGTGAGGCAGGGGGTACCCAAATCTACACCTTC
CDR3aa: CAISEAGGTQIYTF
v_gene: TRBV10-3
j_gene: TRBJ1-2
abundance: .
d_gene: TRBD1

CDR3nt: TGTGCCAGCAGCTCCAATAGCGGGAGCGGCTACGAGCAGTACTTC
CDR3aa: CASSSNSGSGYEQYF
v_gene: TRBV7-2
j_gene: TRBJ2-7
abundance: .
d_gene: TRBD2

CDR3nt: TGTGCCAGCAGTGTTGCGGGAAGCTACGAGCAGTACTTC
CDR3aa: CASSVAGSYEQYF
v_gene: TRBV25-1
j_gene: TRBJ2-7
abundance: .
d_gene: .

CDR3nt: TGTGCCAGCAGTTTATCCCCCCGGGACAGGGCCTACAATGAGCAGTTCTTC
CDR3aa: CASSLSPRDRAYNEQFF
v_gene: TRBV28
j_gene: TRBJ2-1
abundance: .
d_gene: TRBD1

CDR3nt: TGTGCCAGCAGTCCAGACAGGGGACGGTCACCCCTCCACTTT
CDR3aa: CASSPDRGRSPLHF
v_gene: TRBV6-2/TRBV6-3
j_gene: TRBJ1-6
abundance: few
d_gene: TRBD1

CDR3nt: TGTGCCACCAGCAGAGAGCCACTAGCAGTAGAGACCCAGTACTTC
CDR3aa: CATSREPLAVETQYF
v_gene: TRBV15
j_gene: TRBJ2-5
abundance: .
d_gene: .

CDR3nt: TGTGCCATCAGTCCCGGGACAGGGGGTCTCGAGCAGTACTTC
CDR3aa: CAISPGTGGLEQYF
v_gene: TRBV10-3
j_gene: TRBJ2-7
abundance: .
d_gene: TRBD1

CDR3nt: TGCAGCGTTCCGGGACAGCATGAAAAACTGTTTTTT
CDR3aa: CSVPGQHEKLFF
v_gene: TRBV29-1
j_gene: TRBJ1-4
abundance: .
d_gene: TRBD1

CDR3nt: TGCGCCAGCAGCCAAGATTGGGGGAGGAGGAAGCAAGAGACCCAGTACTTC
CDR3aa: CASSQDWGRRKQETQYF
v_gene: TRBV4-3
j_gene: TRBJ2-5
abundance: .
d_gene: .

CDR3nt: TGTGCCAGCAGCAGACACCACAGGGGGCGCGGGTGTAACGAGCAGTACTTC
CDR3aa: CASSRHHRGRGCNEQYF
v_gene: TRBV21-1
j_gene: TRBJ2-7
abundance: .
d_gene: .

CDR3nt: TGCGCCAGCAGCTACTCTACGAGCTCCTACGAGCAGTACTTC
CDR3aa: CASSYSTSSYEQYF
v_gene: TRBV5-1
j_gene: TRBJ2-7
abundance: .
d_gene: .

CDR3nt: TGTGCCACCGGGGCAGGGAGGTTCGGCAATCAGCCCCAGCATTTT
CDR3aa: CATGAGRFGNQPQHF
v_gene: TRBV24-1
j_gene: TRBJ1-5
abundance: once
d_gene: .

CDR3nt: TGCAGCGTTGAAGGTCTCGACACCGGGGAGCTGTTTTTT
CDR3aa: CSVEGLDTGELFF
v_gene: TRBV29-1
j_gene: TRBJ2-2
abundance: .
d_gene: .

CDR3nt: TGTGCCAGCAGTCAGAGTGACTTCAATTCACCCCTCCACTTT
CDR3aa: CASSQSDFNSPLHF
v_gene: TRBV27
j_gene: TRBJ1-6
abundance: .
d_gene: .

CDR3nt: TGCGCCAGCAGCGAGAGGGGGACAGGCGAGAACTATGGCTACACCTTC
CDR3aa: CASSERGTGENYGYTF
v_gene: TRBV4-3
j_gene: TRBJ1-2
abundance: .
d_gene: TRBD1

CDR3nt: TGTGCCAGCAGCGCAGACTCACACAACACAGATACGCAGTATTTT
CDR3aa: CASSADSHNTDTQYF
v_gene: TRBV9
j_gene: TRBJ2-3
abundance: .
d_gene: .

CDR3nt: TGTGCCAGCACCCAGTCCGGAGGGGCAGATACGCAGTATTTT
CDR3aa: CASTQSGGADTQYF
v_gene: TRBV6-5
j_gene: TRBJ2-3
abundance: .
d_gene: .

CDR3nt: TGTGCCAGTAGTATGGGGAGAGGAAATTCACCCCTCCACTTT
CDR3aa: CASSMGRGNSPLHF
v_gene: TRBV19
j_gene: TRBJ1-6
abundance: .
d_gene: .

CDR3nt: TGTGCCAGCAGCTTCGGGGGGGGTAACTATGGCTACACCTTC
CDR3aa: CASSFGGGNYGYTF
v_gene: TRBV7-8
j_gene: TRBJ1-2
abundance: .
d_gene: .

CDR3nt: TGTGCCAGCAGTTCCCGTAGTAGCAGCTTGGGTGAGACCCAGTACTTC
CDR3aa: CASSSRSSSLGETQYF
v_gene: TRBV27
j_gene: TRBJ2-5
abundance: .
d_gene: .

CDR3nt: TGTGCCCTCTCCCGACTAGCGGGAGAGCCCCCGGCGATGAATGAGCAGTTCTTC
CDR3aa: CALSRLAGEPPAMNEQFF
v_gene: TRBV7-9
j_gene: TRBJ2-1
abundance: .
d_gene: TRBD2

CDR3nt: TGTGCCTGGACTAGCGGGAATCCTTACAATGAGCAGTTCTTC
CDR3aa: CAWTSGNPYNEQFF
v_gene: TRBV30
j_gene: TRBJ2-1
abundance: .
d_gene: TRBD2

CDR3nt: TGTGCCAGTAGTATGGTTAGAACGGTTAGCTCTGGGGCCAACGTCCTGACTTTC
CDR3aa: CASSMVRTVSSGANVLTF
v_gene: TRBV19
j_gene: TRBJ2-6
abundance: .
d_gene: .

CDR3nt: TGTGCCAGCAGCCAAGATCTAAAGGACAGGGTCGATCAGCCCCAGCATTTT
CDR3aa: CASSQDLKDRVDQPQHF
v_gene: TRBV3-1/TRBV3-2
j_gene: TRBJ1-5
abundance: .
d_gene: TRBD1

CDR3nt: TGTGCCACCAGTGCCCGGCCGGAGAGCGGGAGCAGCACAGATACGCAGTATTTT
CDR3aa: CATSARPESGSSTDTQYF
v_gene: TRBV24-1
j_gene: TRBJ2-3
abundance: .
d_gene: TRBD2

CDR3nt: TGTGCCAGTCGACAGGTCCCGAATCAGCCCCAGCATTTT
CDR3aa: CASRQVPNQPQHF
v_gene: TRBV6-5
j_gene: TRBJ1-5
abundance: .
d_gene: .

CDR3nt: TGCGCCAGCAGCCTGAGTGCTAGCGGGAGTCACGAGCAGTTCTTC
CDR3aa: CASSLSASGSHEQFF
v_gene: TRBV4-3
j_gene: TRBJ2-1
abundance: .
d_gene: TRBD2

CDR3nt: TGTGCCAGCAGTTACGGGGCAGGGGCGAACACCGGGGAGCTGTTTTTT
CDR3aa: CASSYGAGANTGELFF
v_gene: TRBV6-5
j_gene: TRBJ2-2
abundance: .
d_gene: .

CDR3nt: TGTGCCAGCAGCCCCCGGGTCCCCTATGGCTACACCTTC
CDR3aa: CASSPRVPYGYTF
v_gene: TRBV7-9
j_gene: TRBJ1-2
abundance: .
d_gene: .

CDR3nt: TGTGCCAGCAGCCACCTAACAGGGTCGAGCAATCAGCCCCAGCATTTT
CDR3aa: CASSHLTGSSNQPQHF
v_gene: TRBV3-1/TRBV3-2
j_gene: TRBJ1-5
abundance: .
d_gene: .

CDR3nt: TGCGCCCGCAGCCGGGTGGGGGCCAACACTGAAGCTTTCTTT
CDR3aa: CARSRVGANTEAFF
v_gene: TRBV5-1
j_gene: TRBJ1-1
abundance: .
d_gene: .

CDR3nt: TGTGCCAGCAGCCGGACAGGGAAGATGAACACTGAAGCTTTCTTT
CDR3aa: CASSRTGKMNTEAFF
v_gene: TRBV3-1/TRBV3-2
j_gene: TRBJ1-1
abundance: .
d_gene: TRBD1

CDR3nt: TGTGCCAGCAGTACCAACAGGGGTGAGCAGTTCTTC
CDR3aa: CASSTNRGEQFF
v_gene: TRBV6-5
j_gene: TRBJ2-1
abundance: .
d_gene: TRBD1

CDR3nt: TGCGCCAGCAGCCAAGGGGGGCTGGAGACCCAGTACTTC
CDR3aa: CASSQGGLETQYF
v_gene: TRBV4-1
j_gene: TRBJ2-5
abundance: .
d_gene: .

CDR3nt: TGTGCCAGCAGAGGACAGGGTAGGGCCCGGAACACTGAAGCTTTCTTT
CDR3aa: CASRGQGRARNTEAFF
v_gene: TRBV21-1
j_gene: TRBJ1-1
abundance: .
d_gene: .

CDR3nt: TGTGCCAGCAGTCCACCTGACAGGGACAGGCAGCCCCAGCATTTT
CDR3aa: CASSPPDRDRQPQHF
v_gene: TRBV28
j_gene: TRBJ1-5
abundance: few
d_gene: TRBD1

CDR3nt: TGTGCCAGCAGCTTAGTTTATTGGCAGGGGAAAGAGACCCAGTACTTC
CDR3aa: CASSLVYWQGKETQYF
v_gene: TRBV11-3
j_gene: TRBJ2-5
abundance: .
d_gene: .

CDR3nt: TGTGCCAGTACCCGAGGGGCTGCGGGAAACAATGAGCAGTTCTTC
CDR3aa: CASTRGAAGNNEQFF
v_gene: TRBV7-2
j_gene: TRBJ2-1
abundance: .
d_gene: .